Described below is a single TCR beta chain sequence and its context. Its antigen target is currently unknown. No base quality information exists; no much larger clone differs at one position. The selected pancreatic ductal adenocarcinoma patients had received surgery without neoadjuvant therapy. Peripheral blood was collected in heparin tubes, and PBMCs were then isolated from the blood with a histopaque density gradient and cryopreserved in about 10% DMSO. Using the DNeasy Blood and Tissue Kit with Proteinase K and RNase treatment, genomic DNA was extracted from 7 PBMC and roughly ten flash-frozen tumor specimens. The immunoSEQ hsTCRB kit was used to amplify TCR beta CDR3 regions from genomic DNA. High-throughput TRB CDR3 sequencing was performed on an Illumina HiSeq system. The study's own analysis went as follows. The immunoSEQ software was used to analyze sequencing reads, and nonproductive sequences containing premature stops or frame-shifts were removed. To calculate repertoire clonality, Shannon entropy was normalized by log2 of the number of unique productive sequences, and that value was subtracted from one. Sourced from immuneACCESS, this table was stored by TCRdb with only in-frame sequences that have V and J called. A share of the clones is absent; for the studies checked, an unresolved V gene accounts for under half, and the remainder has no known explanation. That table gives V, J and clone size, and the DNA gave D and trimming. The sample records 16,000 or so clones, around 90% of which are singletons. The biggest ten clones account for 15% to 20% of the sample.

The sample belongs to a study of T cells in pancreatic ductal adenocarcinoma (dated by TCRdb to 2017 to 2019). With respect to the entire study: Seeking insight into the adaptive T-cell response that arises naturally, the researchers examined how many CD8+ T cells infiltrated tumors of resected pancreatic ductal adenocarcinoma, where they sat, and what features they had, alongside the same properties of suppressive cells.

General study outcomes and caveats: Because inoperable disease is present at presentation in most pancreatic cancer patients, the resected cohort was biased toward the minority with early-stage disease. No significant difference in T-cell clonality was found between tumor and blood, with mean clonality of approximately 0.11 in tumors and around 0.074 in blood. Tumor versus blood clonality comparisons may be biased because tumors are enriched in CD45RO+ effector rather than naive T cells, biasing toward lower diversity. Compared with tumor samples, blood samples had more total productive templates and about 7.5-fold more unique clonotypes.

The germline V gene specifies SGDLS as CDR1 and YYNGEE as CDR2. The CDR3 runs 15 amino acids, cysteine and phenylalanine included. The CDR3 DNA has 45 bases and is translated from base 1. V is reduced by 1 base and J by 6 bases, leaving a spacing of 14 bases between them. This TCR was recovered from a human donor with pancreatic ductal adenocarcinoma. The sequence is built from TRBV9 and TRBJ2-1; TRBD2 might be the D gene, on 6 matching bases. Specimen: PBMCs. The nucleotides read TGTGCCAGCAGCGTACCCGGGGGAATTTTCAATGAGCAGTTCTTC. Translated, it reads CASSVPGGIFNEQFF.